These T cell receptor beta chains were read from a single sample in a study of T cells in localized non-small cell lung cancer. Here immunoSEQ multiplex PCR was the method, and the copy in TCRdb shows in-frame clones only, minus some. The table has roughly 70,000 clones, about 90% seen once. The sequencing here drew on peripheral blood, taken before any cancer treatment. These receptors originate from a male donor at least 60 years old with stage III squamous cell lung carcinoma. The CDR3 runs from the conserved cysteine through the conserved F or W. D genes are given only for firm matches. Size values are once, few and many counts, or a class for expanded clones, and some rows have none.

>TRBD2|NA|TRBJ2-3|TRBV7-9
TGTGCCAGCAGCCCGGGGGGAGGGGCGCAGGATACGCAGTATTTT
CASSPGGGAQDTQYF
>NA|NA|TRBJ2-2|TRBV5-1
TGCGCCAGCACCTTTTTGGGCATTAGCGCCGGGGAGCTGTTTTTT
CASTFLGISAGELFF
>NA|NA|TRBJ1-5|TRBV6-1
TGTGCCAGCAGTGAACAAGGGTACCCAAATCAGCCCCAGCATTTT
CASSEQGYPNQPQHF
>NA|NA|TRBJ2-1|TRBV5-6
TGTGCCAGCAGGTGGTTCAGCGAAAACAATGAGCAGTTCTTC
CASRWFSENNEQFF
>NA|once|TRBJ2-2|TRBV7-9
TGTGCCAGCAGCTTAGCAGTCCGATCCGGGGAGCTGTTTTTT
CASSLAVRSGELFF
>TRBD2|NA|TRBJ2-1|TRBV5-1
TGCGCCAGCAGCTGGGGACTAGCGGGGGACAATGAGCAGTTCTTC
CASSWGLAGDNEQFF
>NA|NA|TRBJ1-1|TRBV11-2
TGTGCCAGCAGCTTAATTTTAGGGTCGACTGAAGCTTTCTTT
CASSLILGSTEAFF
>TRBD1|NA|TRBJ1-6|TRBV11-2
TGTGCCAGCACCCCCCGGGGACAGGGGGATTCACCCCTCCACTTT
CASTPRGQGDSPLHF
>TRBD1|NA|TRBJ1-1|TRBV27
TGTGCCAGCAGTTTATATGGACAGGGACGAGCTTTCTTT
CASSLYGQGRAFF
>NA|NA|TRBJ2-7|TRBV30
TGTGCCTGGAGCCCCCCCGACCCCCCGAGCTACGAGCAGTACTTC
CAWSPPDPPSYEQYF
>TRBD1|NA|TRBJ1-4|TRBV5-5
TGTGCCAGCAGCTCCGCACCGACAGGGAGAGAGGAAAAACTGTTTTTT
CASSSAPTGREEKLFF
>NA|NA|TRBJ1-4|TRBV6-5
TGTGCCAGCAGTCCCCGGGGGCCTAGCGTGGAAAAACTGTTTTTT
CASSPRGPSVEKLFF
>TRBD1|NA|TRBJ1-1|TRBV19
TGTGCCAGTAGTACCGGACAGGGTTACACTGAAGCTTTCTTT
CASSTGQGYTEAFF
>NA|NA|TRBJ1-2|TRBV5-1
TGCGCCAGCAGCTTCTTTGGGTTGGAAGCCGATGGCTACACCTTC
CASSFFGLEADGYTF
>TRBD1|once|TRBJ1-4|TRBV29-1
TGCAGCGCCGCACAGGGGGACAATGAAAAACTGTTTTTT
CSAAQGDNEKLFF
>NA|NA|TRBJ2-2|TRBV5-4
TGTGCCAGCAGCTCCCCTCCTGGACAGTCTAGGAGTCTCTCCGGGGAGCTGTTTTTT
CASSSPPGQSRSLSGELFF
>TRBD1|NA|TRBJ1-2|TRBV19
TGTGCCAGTAGTTTCCGACAGGGGGACTATGGCTACACCTTC
CASSFRQGDYGYTF
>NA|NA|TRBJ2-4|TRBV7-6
TGTGCCAGCAGCCCTGGGAACATTCAGTACTTC
CASSPGNIQYF
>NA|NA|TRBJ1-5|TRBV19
TGTGCCAGTAGTATAGATCCGGGGGCGGCGAGTGGGAGTCCGCATTTT
CASSIDPGAASGSPHF
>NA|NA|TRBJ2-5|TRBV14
TGTGCCAGCAGCCAAGATCGGGCAGGGAGGTTTGAGACCCAGTACTTC
CASSQDRAGRFETQYF
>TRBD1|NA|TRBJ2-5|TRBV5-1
TGCGCCAGCAGCCTGCCCGGGACAGGGGTGGAGACCCAGTACTTC
CASSLPGTGVETQYF
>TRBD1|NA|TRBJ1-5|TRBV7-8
TGTGCCAGCAGCTTGGGTGTTGGACAGGGGAGGCCCCAGCATTTT
CASSLGVGQGRPQHF
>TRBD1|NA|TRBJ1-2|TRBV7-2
TGTGCCAGCAGCCCCGGGGACAGCGGTAGTAACTATGGCTACACCTTC
CASSPGDSGSNYGYTF
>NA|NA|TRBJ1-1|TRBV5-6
TGTGCCAGCACCTTGAGGACAAAGAACACTGAAGCTTTCTTT
CASTLRTKNTEAFF
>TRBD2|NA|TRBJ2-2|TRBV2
TGTGCCAGCAGTGAAATGGGACTAGCGGGGGGTAACACCGGGGAGCTGTTTTTT
CASSEMGLAGGNTGELFF
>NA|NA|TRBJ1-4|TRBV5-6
TGTGCCAGCAGCAATACAGGATCTGCAACTAATGAAAAACTGTTTTTT
CASSNTGSATNEKLFF
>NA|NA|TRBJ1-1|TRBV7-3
TGTGCCAGCAGCTTCTCGGTGAACACTGAAGCTTTCTTT
CASSFSVNTEAFF
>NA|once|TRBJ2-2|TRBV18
TGTGCCAGCTCACCAGGACAGAGCAACACCGGGGAGCTGTTTTTT
CASSPGQSNTGELFF
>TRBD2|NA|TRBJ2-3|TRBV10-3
TGTGCCATCAGTCCGGGACTAGCGGGGCCAAGGAGTGGGGATACGCAGTATTTT
CAISPGLAGPRSGDTQYF
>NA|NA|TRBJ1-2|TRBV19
TGTGCCAGTTCCCCGCGACAGGCGAACTATGGCTACACCTTC
CASSPRQANYGYTF
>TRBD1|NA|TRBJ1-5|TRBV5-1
TGCGCCAGCAGCGAGGGACAGTCGAATCAGCCCCAGCATTTT
CASSEGQSNQPQHF
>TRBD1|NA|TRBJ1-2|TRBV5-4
TGTGCCAGCAGCCCGACAGGGAACTATGGCTACACCTTC
CASSPTGNYGYTF
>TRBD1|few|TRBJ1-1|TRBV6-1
TGTGCCAGCAGACGACAGGGTACCTTGAACACTGAAGCTTTCTTT
CASRRQGTLNTEAFF
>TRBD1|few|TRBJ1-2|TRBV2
TGTGCCAGCAGTGCGGACAGGAACTATGGCTACACCTTC
CASSADRNYGYTF
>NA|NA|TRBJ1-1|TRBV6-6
TGTGCCAGCACCCCAGGGGCGCAGAGGACTGAAGCTTTCTTT
CASTPGAQRTEAFF
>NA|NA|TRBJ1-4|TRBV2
TGTGCCAGCAGTGCTCTCGCCGGCGGAAGTGAAAAACTGTTTTTT
CASSALAGGSEKLFF
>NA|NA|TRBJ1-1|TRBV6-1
TGTGCCAGCAGTCTTATAACTGAAGCTTTCTTT
CASSLITEAFF
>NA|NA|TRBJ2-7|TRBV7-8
TGTGCCAGCAGCTTAGGGGGGAACTACGAGCAGTACTTC
CASSLGGNYEQYF
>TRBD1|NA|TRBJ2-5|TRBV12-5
TGTGCTAGTGGAGCCGGGACAGGGGATTGCGACCAAGAGACCCAGTACTTC
CASGAGTGDCDQETQYF
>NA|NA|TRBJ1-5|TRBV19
TGTGCCAGTAGTATTGAGGGGCGGCCCCAGCATTTT
CASSIEGRPQHF
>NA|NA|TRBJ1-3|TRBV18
TGTGCCAGCAGAGAGGGCTCTGGAAACACCATATATTTT
CASREGSGNTIYF
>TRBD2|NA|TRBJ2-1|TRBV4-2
TGTGCCAGCAGCCAGGGACTAGCCGATGAGCAGTTCTTC
CASSQGLADEQFF
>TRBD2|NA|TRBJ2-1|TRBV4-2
TGTGCCAGCAGCCGGGAAACCGGGACTAGCGGGGGGGTATCCTACAATGAGCAGTTCTTC
CASSRETGTSGGVSYNEQFF
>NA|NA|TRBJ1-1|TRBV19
TGTGCCAGTTATCTAAGGTGGTCAGGGAAGCACACTGAAGCTTTCTTT
CASYLRWSGKHTEAFF
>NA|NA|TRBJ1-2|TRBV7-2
TGTGCCAGCAGCTTAGACAGGCTCAACTATGGCTACACCTTC
CASSLDRLNYGYTF
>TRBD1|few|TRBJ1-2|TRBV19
TGTGCCAGTAGTATAGATCTTGTGACAGGGGCTGGCTACACCTTC
CASSIDLVTGAGYTF
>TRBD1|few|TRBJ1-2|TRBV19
TGTGCCAGTAGTGTTAGACAGGGGGCTGACTATGGCTACACCTTC
CASSVRQGADYGYTF
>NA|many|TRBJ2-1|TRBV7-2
TGTGCCAGCAGCTTAGACCCCCAGGGGAAGCAGTTCTTC
CASSLDPQGKQFF
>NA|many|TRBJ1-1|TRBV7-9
TGTGCCAGCGGGAAAGAGGCCCAGGGGACTGAAGCTTTCTTT
CASGKEAQGTEAFF
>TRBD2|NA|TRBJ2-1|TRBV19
TGTGCCAGTAGTTTGCGGGCGGGGGACTACAATGAGCAGTTCTTC
CASSLRAGDYNEQFF
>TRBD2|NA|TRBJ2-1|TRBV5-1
TGCGCCAGCAGCTTCACTAGCGGGGTCGCCTCTGAGCAGTTCTTC
CASSFTSGVASEQFF
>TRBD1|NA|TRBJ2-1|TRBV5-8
TGTGCCAGCAGCCAATTCGGGACAGTGAATGAGCAGTTCTTC
CASSQFGTVNEQFF
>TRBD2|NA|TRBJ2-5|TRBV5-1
TGCGCCAGCAGCTTGGTCCTAGCGGGGGGGCGAGAGACCCAGTACTTC
CASSLVLAGGRETQYF
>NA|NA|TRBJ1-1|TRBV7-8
TGTGCCAGCAGCTTGGGGGAATCCACTGAAGCTTTCTTT
CASSLGESTEAFF